The 10 T cell receptor beta chains reported below all come from one sample, sequenced in a study of vaccination effects on CD4 cells after COVID-19. Antigens of these TCRs are unknown. Sequenced by immunoSEQ multiplex PCR; TCRdb stores in-frame clones only, minus some. Of about 50,000 clones listed, 60% to 85% are singletons. Subsequent to ten to eleven days of culture, CD4+ T cells were isolated. Sequenced here: CD4+ T cells from PBMCs cultured without peptide, sampled before COVID-19 vaccination. These receptors came from a human donor who received a COVID-19 vaccine.

The chain links TRBV6-6 to TRBJ1-5; D is undetermined. Germline V gene data show CDR1 as MNHNY and CDR2 as SVGAGI (reference sequence). V was clipped by 2 bases and J by 1 base, with 3 bases between them. The CDR3 spans 13 residues. The CDR3 here is CASSYGSNQPQHF. The CDR3 DNA follows: TGTGCCAGCAGTTACGGGAGCAATCAGCCCCAGCATTTT.

This chain links TRBV10-1 with TRBJ1-1; D not certain. V was shortened by 0 bases and J by 4 bases, with 9 bases between the two germline ends. The CDR3 is made up of 14 amino acids. CDR1 is WNHNN, CDR2 SYGVQD, per germline (reference sequence). The CDR3 DNA reads TGCGCCAGCAGTGAGTCCAGAGAAGCCACTGAAGCTTTCTTT. Its translation is CASSESREATEAFF.

There are a few counts of this clone. V is TRBV3-1 (or the pseudogene TRBV3-2) and J is TRBJ1-6; D is ambiguous. Between the trimmed V and J ends, which lost 1 base and 3 bases, there was a span of 16 bases. The CDR3 has 18 amino acids. Germline V lookup: CDR1 LGHDT, CDR2 YNNKEL (reference sequence). The CDR3 nucleotides read TGTGCCAGCAGCCAAGTCCCTTCTAGGAAGGTCTATAATTCACCCCTCCACTTT. This encodes CASSQVPSRKVYNSPLHF.

J is TRBJ2-3 and V is TRBV6-5, with D hard to call. Looked up from germline, CDR1 is MNHEY and CDR2 is SVGAGI. V lost 8 bases and J lost 2, with 14 bases in between. The CDR3 contains 14 residues. The CDR3: CASLDWAFTDTQYF. The CDR3 region has the DNA TGTGCCAGCCTCGACTGGGCCTTCACAGATACGCAGTATTTT.

The rearrangement joins TRBV18 to TRBJ2-2; 7 positions match TRBD2. In germline, CDR1 is KGHSH, CDR2 LQKENI. The ends lost 3 bases at V and 0 bases at J; junction bases unmatched: 7. The CDR3 sequence is 17 residues long. CDR3 nucleotides: TGTGCCAGCTCACCCGATTTGGCGGGGGCGAACACCGGGGAGCTGTTTTTT. It specifies CASSPDLAGANTGELFF.

V and J are TRBV3-1 (or the pseudogene TRBV3-2) and TRBJ2-1; TRBD2 matches 11 bases. Trimming cost V 5 bases and J 4 bases; bases outside gene matches: 4. This CDR3 has 15 amino acids. Germline V gene lookup returns CDR1 LGHDT and CDR2 YNNKEL (reference sequence). The CDR3 region has the DNA TGTGCCAGCAGCGAGGGACTAGCGGAATACAATGAGCAGTTCTTC. Translated, it gives CASSEGLAEYNEQFF.

V is TRBV28 and J is TRBJ1-2; TRBD1 might be the D (5 bases). Germline V gives CDR1 MDHEN, CDR2 SYDVKM. The CDR3 length is 11 residues. V dropped 3 bases and J dropped 6 bases, with 5 bases sitting between them. CDR3 DNA sequence: TGTGCCAGCAGTTTGACAGATGGCTACACCTTC. Its translation: CASSLTDGYTF.

The chain uses TRBV3-1 (or the pseudogene TRBV3-2) and TRBJ2-1, with 8 bases matching TRBD2. The CDR3 loop spans 15 amino acids. V was clipped by 8 bases and J by 3 bases; unmatched bases: 9. In germline, CDR1 is LGHDT, CDR2 YNNKEL (reference sequence). The DNA of the CDR3 is TGTGCCAGCGTTACGGAACTAGCGGACTACAATGAGCAGTTCTTC. It translates to CASVTELADYNEQFF.

The rearrangement uses TRBV7-3 and TRBJ2-1; D is undetermined. The CDR3 contains 12 residues. Germline lookup yields CDR1 SGHTA and CDR2 FQGTGA. Trimming took off 3 bases at V and 9 bases at J, with 9 bases between the two ends. CDR3 residues: CASSFQFGEQFF. The CDR3 bases are TGTGCCAGCAGCTTCCAATTCGGTGAGCAGTTCTTC.

The rearrangement links TRBV6-5 to TRBJ2-6, with D uncertain. V lost 2 bases, J lost 0 bases, and 5 bases lay in between. Germline V gene sequence: CDR1 MNHEY, CDR2 SVGAGI. This CDR3 has 15 amino acids. In nucleotides, the CDR3 is TGTGCCAGCAGTTACGGAAGCTCTGGGGCCAACGTCCTGACTTTC. Its translation is CASSYGSSGANVLTF.